This record concerns one TCR beta chain sequence. The data were obtained in a study of blood T cell repertoires in COVID-19. TCRdb's copy holds only in-frame clones and misses some; the assay was immunoSEQ multiplex PCR. The top ten hold roughly 7.9% of the sample, which has 90,000 to 130,000 clones, around 86% seen once. Germline values: CDR1 GTSNPN, CDR2 SVGIG (reference sequence). V was pared by 1 base and J by 6 bases, with 13 bases of the junction left unmatched. This CDR3 is built from 17 residues. The chain carries TRBV30 and TRBJ2-1; 9 nucleotides line up with TRBD2. Sequences were obtained from peripheral blood. This clonotype was sampled from a man aged 70-80 years with acute or convalescent COVID-19. In nucleotides, the CDR3 is TGTGCCTGGAGTGGAATTGGAGTGCTAGCGGGACGCAATGAGCAGTTCTTC. The encoded protein is CAWSGIGVLAGRNEQFF.